These 15 T cell receptor beta chains share one sample of origin, sequenced in a study of identical twins. One entry per CDR3 protein results from TCRdb running MiXCR on the 5' RACE reads. Altogether hundreds of thousands of distinct CDR3 sequences are present, about 20% being singletons, with the ten largest covering roughly 4%. These data were likewise used in another study, on T cells expressing NK-cell markers.

Sequencing input: PBMCs. These receptors all come from a woman in her late teens or twenties in good health.

The chain recombines TRBV6-2 or TRBV6-3 with TRBJ2-1, with a weak D call TRBD1 (6 bases). Germline-derived CDR1 and CDR2 are MNHEY and SVGEGT. The CDR3 totals 14 residues. V was cut by 4 bases and J by 0 bases, with 7 bases left in between. The CDR3 sequence is CASSWDTSYNEQFF. DNA for the CDR3: TGTGCCAGCAGTTGGGACACCTCCTACAATGAGCAGTTCTTC.

J is TRBJ2-5 and V is TRBV2; D gene uncertain. Looked up from germline, CDR1 is SNHLY and CDR2 is FYNNEI. Between the trimmed V and J ends, which lost 5 bases and 0 bases, there was a span of 13 bases. CDR3 size: 15 residues. As DNA, the CDR3 is TGTGCCAGCAGTCCCTCGGGTGTGTACCAAGAGACCCAGTACTTC. Amino acid sequence: CASSPSGVYQETQYF.

This clonotype was seen a handful of times. V gene TRBV20-1 combines with J gene TRBJ2-1; no clear D. In germline, CDR1 is DFQATT, CDR2 SNEGSKA (reference sequence). CDR3 length equals 16 residues. V lost 0 bases to trimming and J lost 0 bases, with 12 bases between them. CDR3 amino acids: CSARDSGRYSYNEQFF. DNA of the CDR3: TGCAGTGCTAGAGATTCCGGGCGGTACTCCTACAATGAGCAGTTCTTC.

J is TRBJ2-7 and V is TRBV2, with D possibly being TRBD1 (5 bases). The ends were cut back, 8 bases at V and 2 bases at J, with 19 bases in the middle. CDR1 and CDR2 (germline): SNHLY, FYNNEI. The CDR3 extends over 15 amino acids. The CDR3 sequence is CASSSAPGRTYEQYF. Here the CDR3 DNA reads TGTGCCAGCTCATCCGCCCCAGGGCGAACCTACGAGCAGTACTTC. Full variable domain (outside the CDR3, taken from reference TRBV2 and TRBJ2-7): EPEVTQTPSHQVTQMGQEVILRCVPISNHLYFYWYRQILGQKVEFLVSFYNNEISEKSEIFDDQFSVERPDGSNFTLKIRSTKLEDSAMYFCASSSAPGRTYEQYFGPGTRLTVT.

The V gene is TRBV19, the J gene TRBJ1-5; D gene uncertain. Germline V gene data show CDR1 as LNHDA and CDR2 as SQIVND (reference sequence). The V gene lost 3 bases and the J gene lost 5 bases, with 11 bases spanning the gap. There are 14 residues in the CDR3. CDR3: CASSILSSHQPQHF. The CDR3 DNA sequence: TGTGCCAGTAGTATCCTGTCCAGCCATCAGCCCCAGCATTTT.

The chain has TRBV5-1 and TRBJ2-1; 7 bases line up with TRBD2. Per germline, CDR1 SGHRS and CDR2 YFSETQ. J lost 6 bases, V lost 0 bases, and 9 bases had no gene match. The CDR3 runs to 16 residues. CDR3 region: CASSLVSAGDSNEQFF. CDR3 sequence (DNA): TGCGCCAGCAGCTTGGTCTCTGCGGGAGACTCCAATGAGCAGTTCTTC.

This clonotype was detected a few times. J is TRBJ2-7 and V is TRBV10-1, with 10 bases matching TRBD2. Germline values: CDR1 WNHNN, CDR2 SYGVQD (reference sequence). Trimming took 3 bases from V and 0 from J; bases not matched to a gene: 2. This CDR3 region has 15 residues. The CDR3: CASSDTSGDSYEQYF. Here the CDR3 DNA reads TGCGCCAGCAGTGATACTAGCGGGGACTCCTACGAGCAGTACTTC.

This rearrangement joins TRBV12-3 or TRBV12-4 to TRBJ2-7; the match to TRBD2 covers 7 bases. Trimming took 7 bases from V and 5 from J; bases not matched to a gene: 5. This CDR3 comprises 12 residues. The CDR3 here is CASTGGTNEQYF. CDR3 DNA sequence: TGTGCCAGCACCGGGGGGACCAACGAGCAGTACTTC.

The table lists this clonotype with a count of one. The chain joins TRBV6-2 or TRBV6-3 to TRBJ2-3; no definite D call. Germline lookup yields CDR1 MNHEY and CDR2 SVGEGT. Between the trimmed V and J ends, which lost 7 bases and 5 bases, there was a span of 19 bases. The CDR3 extends over 15 amino acids. The CDR3: CASTTPIIFGDTQYF. In DNA, the CDR3 is TGTGCCAGCACCACTCCGATAATTTTTGGAGATACGCAGTATTTT.

This clonotype was detected only a few times. J is TRBJ1-1 and V is TRBV15; TRBD1 might be the D (5 bases). Trimming took 0 bases from V and 6 from J, leaving 14 bases between them. Germline CDR1 is LNHNV and CDR2 is YYDKDF (reference sequence). This CDR3 spans 15 amino acids. CDR3 coding DNA: TGTGCCACCAGCAGAGATTTCGTAAGGGGAGCTGAAGCTTTCTTT. This sequence encodes CATSRDFVRGAEAFF.

This clonotype occurred many times. V and J are TRBV11-2 and TRBJ2-1; 8 positions match TRBD2. The CDR3 loop spans 15 amino acids. Trimming removed 6 bases from V and 0 bases from J; junction bases left unmatched: 4. Germline CDR1 SGHAT, CDR2 FQNNGV. The DNA for the CDR3 is TGTGCCAGCAGGGTAGCGGGGAGCTCCTACAATGAGCAGTTCTTC. Residues: CASRVAGSSYNEQFF.

V gene TRBV5-4 combines with J gene TRBJ2-6; no reliable D call. The CDR3 contains 19 residues. Per germline, CDR1 SGHNT and CDR2 YYREEE (reference sequence). The ends were cut back, 0 bases at V and 0 bases at J, with 16 bases in the middle. The CDR3 region is CASSLAPEVRGSGANVLTF. CDR3 nucleotides: TGTGCCAGCAGCTTGGCGCCAGAGGTGAGAGGCTCTGGGGCCAACGTCCTGACTTTC.

This clonotype was seen a few times. The chain has TRBV6-5 and TRBJ2-6, with 7 bases identical to TRBD1. The CDR3 has 17 amino acids. V dropped 1 base and J dropped 2; count of bases not matched to a gene: 5. The V gene's germline CDR1 is MNHEY and CDR2 SVGAGI. CDR3 amino acids: CASSYFTGAAGANVLTF. The CDR3 nucleotides are TGTGCCAGCAGTTACTTTACAGGGGCGGCTGGGGCCAACGTCCTGACTTTC.

The CDR3 DNA is TGTGCCAGCAGCTTAAGACTGGGAAGCACTAGCACAGATACGCAGTATTTT. This codes for CASSLRLGSTSTDTQYF. The chain has TRBV7-2 and TRBJ2-3; D unresolved. The CDR3 is 17 amino acids. With 2 bases removed from V and 0 bases from J, the gap between germline ends came to 15 bases. Germline V gene lookup returns CDR1 SGHTA and CDR2 FQGNSA. The full variable domain, rest sourced from reference TRBV7-2 and TRBJ2-3, is GAGVSQSPSNKVTEKGKDVELRCDPISGHTALYWYRQSLGQGLEFLIYFQGNSAPDKSGLPSDRFSAERTGGSVSTLTIQRTQQEDSAVYLCASSLRLGSTSTDTQYFGPGTRLTVL.

This clonotype was detected only a few times. This chain connects TRBV13 to TRBJ2-7; 8 bases fit TRBD1. The CDR3 consists of 16 residues. The V gene's germline CDR1 is PRHDT and CDR2 FYEKMQ (reference sequence). The junction had 13 bases not matched to a gene; V was cut back by 2 bases and J by 7 bases. The CDR3 sequence is CASSLTRGHLNQEQYF. CDR3 nucleotides: TGTGCCAGCAGCTTAACCAGGGGGCACCTCAATCAAGAGCAGTACTTC.